The 13 T cell receptor beta chains listed next were all sequenced from one sample in a study of spatial heterogeneity in lung cancer. Indicated time point: blood at routine non-recurrence follow-up after resection. TCRdb re-called the 5' RACE reads through MiXCR, storing one row per CDR3 protein. The profile covers 60,000 to 85,000 distinct CDR3 sequences, with nearly 9% appearing a single time and roughly 1.8% taken by the ten largest. The starting material was PBMCs, obtained at follow-up. The receptor source for this set is a female donor with early-stage non-small cell lung cancer.

This clonotype was counted many times. The chain uses TRBV21-1 and TRBJ2-2. TRBV21-1 is termed a pseudogene. This CDR3 spans 13 amino acids. The CDR3: CASRHKNTGELFF. The CDR3 bases are TGTGCCAGCAGGCATAAGAACACCGGGGAGCTGTTTTTT.

The chain combines TRBV20-1 with TRBJ2-7; TRBD2 agrees at 13 bases. Germline trimming cut 5 bases from V and 1 base from J; bases unmatched to any gene: 5. CDR1 is DFQATT, CDR2 SNEGSKA, per germline (reference sequence). The CDR3 extends over 15 amino acids. The CDR3 is CSAGGLAGTSYEQYF. Written as DNA, the CDR3 is TGCAGTGCTGGGGGACTAGCGGGGACTTCCTACGAGCAGTACTTC.

The J gene is TRBJ1-1, the V gene TRBV7-6, with D hard to call. CDR3 size: 15 residues. Trimming removed 4 bases from V and 1 base from J, with 13 bases in between. The germline V gene encodes CDR1 SGHVS and CDR2 FNYEAQ. The CDR3 DNA follows: TGTGCCAGCAGCTCCTTGCGGCAGAAGAACACTGAAGCTTTCTTT. This gives the protein CASSSLRQKNTEAFF.

This clonotype came up a few times. The chain carries TRBV7-9 and TRBJ1-1; D is possibly TRBD1 (6 bases). Per germline, CDR1 SEHNR and CDR2 FQNEAQ (reference sequence). The ends were cut back, 5 bases at V and 4 bases at J, with 14 bases in the middle. This CDR3 contains 14 residues. The CDR3 DNA is TGTGCCAGCAGCCAGCGGCGGGGGCTCACTGAAGCTTTCTTT. As protein: CASSQRRGLTEAFF.

The V and J genes are TRBV19 and TRBJ2-7, with D possibly being TRBD2 (5 bases). The CDR3 extends over 14 amino acids. CDR1 is LNHDA, CDR2 SQIVND, per germline (reference sequence). Deletions cut 4 bases from V and 2 bases from J, with 12 bases between. The CDR3 region is CASSTSGGPYEQYF. The CDR3 DNA sequence: TGTGCCAGTAGTACCTCAGGAGGCCCCTACGAGCAGTACTTC.

This clonotype has only a few counts. The CDR3 coding sequence is TGCGCCAGCACGACTGATTCTTCTGGGGCCAACGTCCTGACTTTC. Protein sequence: CASTTDSSGANVLTF. This sequence joins TRBV5-1 and TRBJ2-6, with D unclear. Germline V lookup: CDR1 SGHRS, CDR2 YFSETQ. The CDR3 has 15 residues. Between the trimmed V and J ends, which lost 6 bases and 1 base, there was a span of 11 bases.

This chain links TRBV24-1 with TRBJ2-3; D perhaps matches TRBD1 (6 bases). The ends were cut back, 0 bases at V and 6 bases at J, with 15 bases in the middle. Germline V gene sequence: CDR1 KGHDR, CDR2 SFDVKD. The CDR3 loop spans 16 amino acids. The DNA for the CDR3 is TGTGCCACCAGTGATTTGCAGGGGCCGGGTAGGGATACGCAGTATTTT. As protein: CATSDLQGPGRDTQYF.

This clonotype was counted only a few times. The chain combines TRBV5-1 with TRBJ1-2, with D unresolved. The CDR3 consists of 12 residues. The germline V gene encodes CDR1 SGHRS and CDR2 YFSETQ. V was pared by 0 bases and J by 6 bases, with 6 bases between. The DNA of the CDR3 is TGCGCCAGCAGCTTGGCCGTAGATGGCTACACCTTC. Protein product: CASSLAVDGYTF.

In its sample, this clonotype was seen many times. The chain employs TRBV7-9 and TRBJ2-1, with 9 bases identical to TRBD2. The J segment lost 6 bases and the V segment lost 6 bases, leaving 6 bases of the junction unmatched. The CDR3 extends over 14 amino acids. The germline V gene encodes CDR1 SEHNR and CDR2 FQNEAQ (reference sequence). CDR3 sequence reads: CASRGIAGVNEQFF. CDR3 bases: TGTGCCAGCAGAGGGATAGCGGGAGTCAATGAGCAGTTCTTC.

This clonotype was counted ten times or more. CDR3 nucleotides: TGTGCCAGCAGCTTAGGGCAGGCCAATGAGCAGTTCTTC. Residues: CASSLGQANEQFF. The chain combines TRBV7-9 with TRBJ2-1; the D is unclear. The V gene's germline CDR1 is SEHNR and CDR2 FQNEAQ (reference sequence). Trimming took off 1 base at V and 6 bases at J, with 7 bases between the two ends. The CDR3 covers 13 residues.

This clonotype came up many times. The genes are TRBV11-2 and TRBJ2-3; 10 positions agree with TRBD2. The V gene end was trimmed by 5 bases and the J gene end by 2 bases; junction bases not matched to a gene: 10. Germline V gene sequence: CDR1 SGHAT, CDR2 FQNNGV. This CDR3 contains 17 residues. This CDR3 reads CASSPLSGLAATDTQYF. CDR3 coding DNA: TGTGCCAGCAGCCCTTTGTCAGGACTAGCGGCCACAGATACGCAGTATTTT.

This clonotype was recorded at least ten times. The gene calls are TRBV19 and TRBJ1-1; D call uncertain. The germline V gene encodes CDR1 LNHDA and CDR2 SQIVND (reference sequence). V gave up 6 bases and J gave up 11 bases, with 19 bases separating them. The CDR3 covers 13 residues. The CDR3 nucleotides are TGTGCCAGTAGGCTCCTATCCGATTCTACCGCTTTCTTT. It is translated as CASRLLSDSTAFF.

V gene TRBV6-5 combines with J gene TRBJ1-1; D gene uncertain. CDR1 and CDR2 (germline): MNHEY, SVGAGI. The V end was cut by 5 bases, the J end by 5 bases, with 6 bases between. This CDR3 contains 11 residues. CDR3 coding DNA: TGTGCCAGCAGTGACGGAACTGAAGCTTTCTTT. Translated: CASSDGTEAFF.